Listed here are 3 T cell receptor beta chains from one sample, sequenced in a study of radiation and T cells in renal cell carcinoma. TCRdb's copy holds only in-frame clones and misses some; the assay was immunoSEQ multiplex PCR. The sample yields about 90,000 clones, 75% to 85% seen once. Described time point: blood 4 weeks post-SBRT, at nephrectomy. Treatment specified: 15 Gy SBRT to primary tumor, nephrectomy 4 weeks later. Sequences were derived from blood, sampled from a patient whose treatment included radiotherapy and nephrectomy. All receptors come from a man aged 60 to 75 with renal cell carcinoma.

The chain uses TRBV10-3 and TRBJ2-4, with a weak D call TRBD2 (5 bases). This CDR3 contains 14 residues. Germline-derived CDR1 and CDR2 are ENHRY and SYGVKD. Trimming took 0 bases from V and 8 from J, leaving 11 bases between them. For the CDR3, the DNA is TGTGCCATCAGTGAGTCCGGTAGCGTAGACATTCAGTACTTC. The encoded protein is CAISESGSVDIQYF.

The CDR3 coding sequence is TGTGCCAGTAGTGTCTCCAGGGATTCCTATGGCTACACCTTC. Residues: CASSVSRDSYGYTF. This sequence joins TRBV19 and TRBJ1-2; a weak D match, TRBD1 (5 bases). Germline values: CDR1 LNHDA, CDR2 SQIVND (reference sequence). V lost 5 bases to trimming and J lost 4 bases, with 14 bases between them. The CDR3 has 14 residues. Drawing the rest from reference TRBV19 and TRBJ1-2, the complete variable domain is DGGITQSPKYLFRKEGQNVTLSCEQNLNHDAMYWYRQDPGQGLRLIYYSQIVNDFQKGDIAEGYSVSREKKESFPLTVTSAQKNPTAFYLCASSVSRDSYGYTFGSGTRLTVV.

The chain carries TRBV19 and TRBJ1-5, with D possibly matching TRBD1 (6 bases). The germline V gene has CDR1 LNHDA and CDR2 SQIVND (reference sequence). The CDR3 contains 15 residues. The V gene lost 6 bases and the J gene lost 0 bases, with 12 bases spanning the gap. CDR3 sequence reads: CASSLGGNSNQPQHF. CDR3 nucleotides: TGTGCCAGTAGCCTAGGGGGAAATAGCAATCAGCCCCAGCATTTT.